Below, one TCR beta chain is given with its context. The antigen is not known. The authors extracted RNA and reverse transcribed it into cDNA as the sequencing template. The method was immunoSEQ multiplex PCR; TCRdb's version includes in-frame clones alone and lacks a portion of them. The sample consists of approximately 130,000 clones, 61% of them appearing once. The data originate from a study of CD8+ T cells in alopecia areata. Study-wide background: It was oral tofacitinib, at 5 to 10 mg twice daily, that treated patients received.

Findings of the study overall: Under tofacitinib, fewer expanded CD8+ clones appeared among the top 100 scalp clones. Among the cells sequenced in scalp samples are also the resident alphabeta T cells of normal skin.

Germline CDR1 MNHEY, CDR2 SVGAGI. This CDR3 is built from 14 residues. Germline trimming cut 4 bases from V and 6 bases from J; bases unmatched to any gene: 5. Sample treatment: oral pan-JAK inhibitor, 5-10 mg twice daily. It was from alopecia areata patients that lesional scalp punch biopsies and peripheral blood were collected. Sequenced here: CD4+ T cells sorted from blood, sampled at week 4, from a patient treated with tofacitinib. The V gene is TRBV6-5, the J gene TRBJ1-2, with 10 bases aligning to TRBD1. This TCR came from a human donor with alopecia areata. CDR3 region: CASSSSTGGHGYTF. CDR3 nucleotide sequence: TGTGCCAGCAGTTCCTCGACAGGGGGCCATGGCTACACCTTC.